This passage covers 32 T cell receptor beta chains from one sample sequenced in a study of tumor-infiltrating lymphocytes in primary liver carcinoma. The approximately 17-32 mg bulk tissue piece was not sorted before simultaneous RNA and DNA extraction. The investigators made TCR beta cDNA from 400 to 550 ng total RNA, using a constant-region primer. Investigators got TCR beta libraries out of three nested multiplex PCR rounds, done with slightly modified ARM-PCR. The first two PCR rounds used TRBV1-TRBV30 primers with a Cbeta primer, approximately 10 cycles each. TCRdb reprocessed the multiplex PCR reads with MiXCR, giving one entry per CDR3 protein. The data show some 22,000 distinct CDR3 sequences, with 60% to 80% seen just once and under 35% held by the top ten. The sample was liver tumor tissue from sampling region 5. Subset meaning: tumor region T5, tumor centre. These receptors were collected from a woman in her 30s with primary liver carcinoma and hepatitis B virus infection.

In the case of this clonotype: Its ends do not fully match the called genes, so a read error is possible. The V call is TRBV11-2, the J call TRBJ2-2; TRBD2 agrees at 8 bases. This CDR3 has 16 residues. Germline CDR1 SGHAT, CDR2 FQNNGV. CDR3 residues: CVSSSTRSGKSGELFF. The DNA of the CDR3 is TGTGTCAGCAGCTCGACGCGTAGCGGGAAGTCCGGGGAGCTGTTTTTT.

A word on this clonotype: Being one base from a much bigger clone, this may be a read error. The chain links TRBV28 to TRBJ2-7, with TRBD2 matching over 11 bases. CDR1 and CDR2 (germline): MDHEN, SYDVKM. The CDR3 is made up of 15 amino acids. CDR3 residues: CASSLSGRVTYEQHF. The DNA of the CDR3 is TGTGCCAGCAGTCTTAGCGGGAGGGTTACCTACGAGCAGCACTTC.

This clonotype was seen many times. The CDR3 is CAISGPSGANVLTF. CDR3 in DNA: TGTGCCATCAGTGGCCCCTCTGGGGCCAACGTCCTGACTTTC. The chain links TRBV10-3 to TRBJ2-6; unclear D gene. V dropped 4 bases and J dropped 0 bases, with 4 bases sitting between them. The germline V gene has CDR1 ENHRY and CDR2 SYGVKD. The CDR3 is made up of 14 amino acids.

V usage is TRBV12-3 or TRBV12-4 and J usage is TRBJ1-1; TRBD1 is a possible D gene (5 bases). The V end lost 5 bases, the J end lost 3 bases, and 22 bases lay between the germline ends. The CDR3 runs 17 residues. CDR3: CASSRPRFREFDTEAFF. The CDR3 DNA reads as TGTGCCAGCAGTCGCCCAAGATTCAGGGAATTTGACACTGAAGCTTTCTTT.

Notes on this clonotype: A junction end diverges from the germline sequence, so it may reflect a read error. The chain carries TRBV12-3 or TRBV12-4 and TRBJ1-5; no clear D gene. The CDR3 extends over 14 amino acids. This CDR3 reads CASSIRQSNQPLHF. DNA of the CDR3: TGTGCCAGCAGTATACGGCAGAGCAATCAGCCCCTGCATTTT.

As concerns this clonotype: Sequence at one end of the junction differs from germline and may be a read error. The chain's CDR3 is CASIPGGSGYTF. As DNA, the CDR3 is TGTGCCAGCATCCCGGGGGGCAGTGGCTACACTTTC. This chain links TRBV28 with TRBJ1-2; D might be TRBD1 (6 bases). Germline CDR1 is MDHEN and CDR2 is SYDVKM. The CDR3 totals 12 residues.

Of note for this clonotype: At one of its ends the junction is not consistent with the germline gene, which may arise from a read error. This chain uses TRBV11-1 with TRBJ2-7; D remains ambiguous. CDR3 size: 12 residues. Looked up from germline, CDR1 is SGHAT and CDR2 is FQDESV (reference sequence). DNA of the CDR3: TGTGCCAACAGCTTCATAGGTTACGAACAGTACTTC. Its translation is CANSFIGYEQYF.

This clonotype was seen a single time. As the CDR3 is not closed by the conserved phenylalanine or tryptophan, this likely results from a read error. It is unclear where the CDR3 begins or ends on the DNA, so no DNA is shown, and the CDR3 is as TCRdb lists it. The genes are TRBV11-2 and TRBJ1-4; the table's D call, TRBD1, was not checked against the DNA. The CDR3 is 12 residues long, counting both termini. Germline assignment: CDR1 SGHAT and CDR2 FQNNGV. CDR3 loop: CVSSPWGGKVFI.

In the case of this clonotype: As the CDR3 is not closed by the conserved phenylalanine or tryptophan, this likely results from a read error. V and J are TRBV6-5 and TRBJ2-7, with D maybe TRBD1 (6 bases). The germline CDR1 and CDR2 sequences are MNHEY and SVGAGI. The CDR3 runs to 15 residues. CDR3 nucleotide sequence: TGTGCAAGCGGTTACAAGGACAGCAGCTCCTACGAGCAGTACCTC. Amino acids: CASGYKDSSSYEQYL.

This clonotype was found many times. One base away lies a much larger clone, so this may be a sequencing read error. In nucleotides, the CDR3 is TGTGCCAGCAGCTTATCTGGACTAGCGACTAGCACAGATACGCAGTATTTT. The encoded protein is CASSLSGLATSTDTQYF. This chain joins TRBV7-2 and TRBJ2-3; 9 bases agree with TRBD2. Germline CDR1 is SGHTA and CDR2 is FQGNSA. This CDR3 spans 17 amino acids. The junction had 6 bases not matched to a gene; V was cut back by 2 bases and J by 0 bases.

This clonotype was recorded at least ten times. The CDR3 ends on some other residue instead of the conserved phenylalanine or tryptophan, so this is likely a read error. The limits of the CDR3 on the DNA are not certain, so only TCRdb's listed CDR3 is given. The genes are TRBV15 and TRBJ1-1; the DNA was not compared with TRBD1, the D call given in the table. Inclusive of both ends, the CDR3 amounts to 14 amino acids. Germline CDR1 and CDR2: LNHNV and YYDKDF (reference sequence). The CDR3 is CATSRARQELEVHS.

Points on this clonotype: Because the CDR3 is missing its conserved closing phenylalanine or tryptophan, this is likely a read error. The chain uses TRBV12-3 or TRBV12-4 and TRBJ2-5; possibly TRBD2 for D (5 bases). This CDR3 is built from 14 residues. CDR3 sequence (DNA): TGTGCCAACAGTTACCCGGACTCCCACGAGACCCAGTACCTC. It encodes CANSYPDSHETQYL.

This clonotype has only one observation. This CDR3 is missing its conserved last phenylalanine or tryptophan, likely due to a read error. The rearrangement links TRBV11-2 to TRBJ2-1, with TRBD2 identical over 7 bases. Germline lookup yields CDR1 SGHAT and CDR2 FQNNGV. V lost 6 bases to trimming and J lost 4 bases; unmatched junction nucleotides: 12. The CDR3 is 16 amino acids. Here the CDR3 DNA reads TGTGCCAGCAGTACCTCTCTAACGGGAGGATACAATGAGCAGTTCTTA. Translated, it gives CASSTSLTGGYNEQFL.

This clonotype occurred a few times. CDR3 sequence (DNA): TGTGCCAGCAGCTTGGATGCAGGGGTTGGTCACAAGCAGTACTTC. Protein sequence: CASSLDAGVGHKQYF. The V call is TRBV5-4, the J call TRBJ2-7; D may be TRBD1 (6 bases). Germline V CDR1 and CDR2: SGHNT, YYREEE (reference sequence). The V and J ends lost 0 bases and 8 bases respectively, with 18 bases between them. The CDR3 sequence is 15 residues long. The full variable domain, with the rest looked up from reference TRBV5-4 and TRBJ2-7, is ETGVTQSPTHLIKTRGQQVTLRCSSQSGHNTVSWYQQALGQGPQFIFQYYREEENGRGNFPPRFSGLQFPNYSSELNVNALELDDSALYLCASSLDAGVGHKQYFGPGTRLTVT.

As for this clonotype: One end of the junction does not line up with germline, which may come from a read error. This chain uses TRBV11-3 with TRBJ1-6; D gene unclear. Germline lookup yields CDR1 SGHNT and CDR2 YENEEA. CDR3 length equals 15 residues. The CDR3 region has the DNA TGTGCCAGCGGCTTTAAGAGGAGCTATAATTCACCCCTCCTCTTT. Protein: CASGFKRSYNSPLLF.

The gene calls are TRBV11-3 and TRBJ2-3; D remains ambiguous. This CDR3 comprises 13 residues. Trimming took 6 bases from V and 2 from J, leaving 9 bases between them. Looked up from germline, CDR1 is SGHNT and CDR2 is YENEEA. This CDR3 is CASSKESTDTQYF. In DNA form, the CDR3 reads TGTGCCAGCAGTAAAGAATCCACAGATACGCAGTATTTT.

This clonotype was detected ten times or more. The CDR3 protein is CSAKIAGVIYEQYF. The CDR3 DNA reads as TGCAGTGCCAAGATAGCGGGAGTAATCTACGAGCAGTACTTC. This chain joins TRBV20-1 and TRBJ2-7; TRBD2 aligns across 9 bases. Germline CDR1 reads DFQATT; CDR2 reads SNEGSKA (reference sequence). The length of the CDR3 is 14 residues. The J segment lost 3 bases and the V segment lost 6 bases, leaving 9 bases of the junction unmatched.

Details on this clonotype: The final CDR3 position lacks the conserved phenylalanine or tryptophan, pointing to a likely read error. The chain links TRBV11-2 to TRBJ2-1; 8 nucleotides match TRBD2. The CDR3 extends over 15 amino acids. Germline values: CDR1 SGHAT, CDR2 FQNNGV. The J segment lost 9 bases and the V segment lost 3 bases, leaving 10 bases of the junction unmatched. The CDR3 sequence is CASSFGIAGSVEQFS. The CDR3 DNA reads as TGTGCCAGCAGCTTCGGCATAGCGGGATCGGTTGAGCAGTTCTCC.

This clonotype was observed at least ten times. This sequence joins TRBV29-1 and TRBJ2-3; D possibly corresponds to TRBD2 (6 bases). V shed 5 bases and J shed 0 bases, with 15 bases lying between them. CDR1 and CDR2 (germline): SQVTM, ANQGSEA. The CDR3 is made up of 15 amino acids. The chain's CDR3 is CSVPGTHSSTDTQYF. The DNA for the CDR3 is TGCAGCGTTCCCGGGACTCATTCTAGCACAGATACGCAGTATTTT.

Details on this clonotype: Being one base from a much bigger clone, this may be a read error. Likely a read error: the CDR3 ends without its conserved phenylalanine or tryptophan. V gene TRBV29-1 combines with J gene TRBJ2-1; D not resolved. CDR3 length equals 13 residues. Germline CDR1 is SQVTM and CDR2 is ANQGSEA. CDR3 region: CSAAQDASNGQFL. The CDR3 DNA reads TGCAGCGCCGCCCAGGATGCTTCGAATGGGCAGTTCCTC.

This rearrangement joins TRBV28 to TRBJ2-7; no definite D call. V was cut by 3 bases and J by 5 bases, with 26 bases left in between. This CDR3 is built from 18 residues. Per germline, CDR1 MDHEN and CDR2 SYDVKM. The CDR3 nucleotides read TGTGCCAGCAGTTTTGGCTTGATAAGACGGGTGTTTTCCGACGAGCAGTACTTC. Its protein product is CASSFGLIRRVFSDEQYF.

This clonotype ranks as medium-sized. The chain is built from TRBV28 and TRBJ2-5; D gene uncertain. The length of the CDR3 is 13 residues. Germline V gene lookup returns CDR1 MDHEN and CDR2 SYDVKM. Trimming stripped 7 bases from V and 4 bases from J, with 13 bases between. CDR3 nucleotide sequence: TGTGCCAGCAACTACGGTGGTATAGAGACCCAGTACTTC. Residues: CASNYGGIETQYF. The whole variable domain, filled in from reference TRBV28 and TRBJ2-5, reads DVKVTQSSRYLVKRTGEKVFLECVQDMDHENMFWYRQDPGLGLRLIYFSYDVKMKEKGDIPEGYSVSREKKERFSLILESASTNQTSMYLCASNYGGIETQYFGPGTRLLVL.

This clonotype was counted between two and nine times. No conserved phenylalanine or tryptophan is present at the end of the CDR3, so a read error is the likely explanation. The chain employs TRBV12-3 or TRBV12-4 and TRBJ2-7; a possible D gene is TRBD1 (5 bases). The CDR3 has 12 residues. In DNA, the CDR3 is TGTGCCTGCAGTCTCAGGGTCGGCGAGCAGTACTCC. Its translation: CACSLRVGEQYS.

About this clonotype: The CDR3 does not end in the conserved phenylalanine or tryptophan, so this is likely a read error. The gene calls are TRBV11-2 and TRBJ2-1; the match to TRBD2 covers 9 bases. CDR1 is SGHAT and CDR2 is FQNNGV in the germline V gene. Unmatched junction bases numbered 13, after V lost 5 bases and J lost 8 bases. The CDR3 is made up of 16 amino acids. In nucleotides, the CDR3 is TGTGCCAGCAGCACCTCTCAAGCGGGAGGATACGATGAGCAGTTCCTC. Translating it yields CASSTSQAGGYDEQFL.

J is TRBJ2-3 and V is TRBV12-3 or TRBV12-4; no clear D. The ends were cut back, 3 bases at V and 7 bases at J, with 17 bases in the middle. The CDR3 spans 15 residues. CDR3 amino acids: CASSFPPPITNTQYF. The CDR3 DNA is TGTGCCAGCAGTTTTCCCCCTCCTATTACAAATACGCAGTATTTT.

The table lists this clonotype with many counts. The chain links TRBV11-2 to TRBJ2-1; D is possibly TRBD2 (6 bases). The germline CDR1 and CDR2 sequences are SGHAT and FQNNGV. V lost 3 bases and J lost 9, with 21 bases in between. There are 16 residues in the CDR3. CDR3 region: CASSLDIGLTMGEQFF. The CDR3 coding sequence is TGTGCCAGCAGCTTGGATATCGGACTAACCATGGGTGAGCAGTTCTTC.

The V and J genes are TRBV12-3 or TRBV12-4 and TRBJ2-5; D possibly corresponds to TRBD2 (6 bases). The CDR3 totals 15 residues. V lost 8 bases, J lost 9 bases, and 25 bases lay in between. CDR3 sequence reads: CASRTYPGSEEAQYF. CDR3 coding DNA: TGTGCCAGCCGAACCTACCCCGGGAGCGAGGAGGCCCAGTACTTC.

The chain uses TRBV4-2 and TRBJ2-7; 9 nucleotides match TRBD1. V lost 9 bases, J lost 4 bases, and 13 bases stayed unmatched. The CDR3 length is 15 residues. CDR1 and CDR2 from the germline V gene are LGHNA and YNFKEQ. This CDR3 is CASSPAGTGNYEQYF. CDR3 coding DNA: TGTGCCAGTAGTCCGGCCGGGACAGGGAATTACGAGCAGTACTTC.

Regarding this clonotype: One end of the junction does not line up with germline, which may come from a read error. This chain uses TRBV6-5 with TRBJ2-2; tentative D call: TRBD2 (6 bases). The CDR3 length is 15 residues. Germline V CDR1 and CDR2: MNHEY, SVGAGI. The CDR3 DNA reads TGTGCCAGCAGTCTCATGGGACTGAACACGGGTGAGCCGTTTTTT. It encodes CASSLMGLNTGEPFF.

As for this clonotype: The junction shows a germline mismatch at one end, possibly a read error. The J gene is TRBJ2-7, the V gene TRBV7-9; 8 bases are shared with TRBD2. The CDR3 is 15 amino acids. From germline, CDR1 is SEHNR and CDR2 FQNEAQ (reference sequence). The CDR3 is CASSWGLVAPYEHYF. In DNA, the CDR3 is TGTGCCAGCAGCTGGGGACTAGTCGCACCTTATGAGCACTACTTC.

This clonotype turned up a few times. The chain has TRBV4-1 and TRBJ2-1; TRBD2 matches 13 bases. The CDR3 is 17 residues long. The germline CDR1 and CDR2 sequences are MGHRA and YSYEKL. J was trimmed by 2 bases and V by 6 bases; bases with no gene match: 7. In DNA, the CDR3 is TGCGCCAGCAGGGCAGGACTAGCGGGGGAACCCTACAATGAGCAGTTCTTC. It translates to CASRAGLAGEPYNEQFF.

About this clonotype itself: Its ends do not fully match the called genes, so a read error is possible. The CDR3 is CASSLGLYTQYF. CDR3 coding DNA: TGTGCCAGCAGTTTAGGGTTATATACCCAGTACTTC. This chain links TRBV11-2 with TRBJ2-5; D gene uncertain. The CDR3 loop spans 12 amino acids. The germline V gene encodes CDR1 SGHAT and CDR2 FQNNGV.